This TCR beta chain was recovered during a study of immune evolution from preneoplasia to lung adenocarcinoma. Remarks on this clone: What it binds is unknown. Other DNA sequences in this sample translate to the same CDR3.

Profiling relied on immunoSEQ multiplex PCR, and the TCRdb table lists in-frame clones only, not all of them. The sample has some 8,000 clones, 72% seen once; the top ten hold about a tenth. The CDR3 runs 16 residues. CDR1 SGHVS and CDR2 FQNEAQ come from the germline V gene. Trimming took off 4 bases at V and 5 bases at J, with 18 bases between the two ends. Findings and limits, study-wide: From normal lung to invasive adenocarcinoma, top clone frequencies appeared to decrease. Normal lung had highest clonality; later lesions appeared denser, more diverse.

This TCR was recovered from an older donor with lung adenocarcinoma. Some clones in this sample may be carry-over from other donors' samples. This chain uses TRBV7-8 with TRBJ1-3; D may be TRBD1 (5 bases). Sequencing was carried out using FFPE lung adenocarcinoma in situ tissue. CDR3 sequence (DNA): TGTGCCAGCAGCTCCGCAGGCCGGGACCTCAGAAACACCATATATTTT. Protein sequence: CASSSAGRDLRNTIYF. The full variable domain, its missing parts supplied by reference TRBV7-8 and TRBJ1-3, is GAGVSQSPRYKVAKRGQDVALRCDPISGHVSLFWYQQALGQGPEFLTYFQNEAQLDKSGLPSDRFFAERPEGSVSTLKIQRTQQEDSAVYLCASSSAGRDLRNTIYFGEGSWLTVV.